This T cell receptor beta chain emerged from a study of blood T cell repertoires in COVID-19. As originally analysed: Reference gene primer amplification in the assay estimated nucleated cell counts. Assay used: immunoSEQ multiplex PCR; TCRdb lists only in-frame clones, some missing. V and J calls plus clone size are reproduced from that table; the DNA served to infer D and trimming. The sample holds about 160,000 clones, over 80% seen once. On this clone itself: Compared with germline, one end of the junction differs, possibly owing to a read error.

This CDR3 is 12 amino acids long. The material sequenced was peripheral blood. This sequence was found in a woman aged 50 to 60 with acute or convalescent COVID-19. The chain has TRBV23-1 and TRBJ1-1; TRBD1 matches 7 bases. TRBV23-1 qualifies as an ORF whose function is uncertain. The CDR3 loop is CASSQSLGQEPF. The CDR3 DNA sequence: TGCGCCAGCAGTCAATCGCTCGGACAGGAGCCTTTT.